This record covers a single TCR beta chain. Its antigen is undetermined. V was shortened by 4 bases and J by 5 bases, with 13 bases between the two germline ends. The germline gives CDR1 SGDLS, CDR2 YYNGEE. The CDR3 is 13 amino acids. These data come from a study of shared clonotypes between healthy human individuals. Assay: immunoSEQ multiplex PCR; the TCRdb copy retains only in-frame clones and omits some. This table holds millions of clones, 95% found once. Study-level results: Large depth notwithstanding, sorted-subset sequencing proved incomplete by rarefaction. Apart from blood, nothing was sampled; tissue repertoires likely differ.

Splitting of CD4+ cells produced CD45RA+ naive and CD45RA-negative memory subsets. The TCR was taken from a young man in good health. The V and J genes are TRBV9 and TRBJ2-7; TRBD1 might be the D (5 bases). Sequenced input: naive CD4+ T cells sorted from blood. Subset specified: CD45RA+ positively selected. The CDR3 DNA is TGTGCCAGCAGCTCCCCAGGGTGGGACGAGCAGTACTTC. Amino acid sequence: CASSSPGWDEQYF.